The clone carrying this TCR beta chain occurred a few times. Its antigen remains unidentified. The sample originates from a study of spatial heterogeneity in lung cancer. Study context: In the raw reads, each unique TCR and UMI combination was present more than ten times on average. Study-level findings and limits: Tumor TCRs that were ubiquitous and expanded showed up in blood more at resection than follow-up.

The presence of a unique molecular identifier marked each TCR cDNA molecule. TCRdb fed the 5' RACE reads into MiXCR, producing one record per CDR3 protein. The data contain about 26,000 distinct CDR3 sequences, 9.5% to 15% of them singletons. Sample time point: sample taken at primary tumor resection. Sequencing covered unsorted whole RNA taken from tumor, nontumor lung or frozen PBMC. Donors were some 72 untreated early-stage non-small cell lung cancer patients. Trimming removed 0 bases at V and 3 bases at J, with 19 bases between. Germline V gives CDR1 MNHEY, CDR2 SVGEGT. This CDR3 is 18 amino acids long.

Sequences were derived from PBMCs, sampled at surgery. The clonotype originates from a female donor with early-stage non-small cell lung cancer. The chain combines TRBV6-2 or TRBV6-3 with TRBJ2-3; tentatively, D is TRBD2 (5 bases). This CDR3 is CASSYSGYRPRGTDTQYF. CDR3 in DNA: TGTGCCAGCAGTTACTCGGGATATAGGCCACGAGGGACAGATACGCAGTATTTT.